This T cell receptor beta chain was documented in a study of shared clonotypes between healthy human individuals. Overall study: Three CD4 naive, three CD4 memory, two CD8 naive and one CD8 memory plate were used per donor. Study-level findings and limits: Memory subsets had estimated richness that was generally smaller than that of naive subsets. Relative to clonotypes present in all four donors, those not shared had lower generation probabilities. Between a handful of donors, naive CD4 clonotypes were shared at a level of approximately 5%.

The naive CD8 fraction comprised CD45RO-negative cells positively selected for CCR7 and excluded terminally differentiated effector memory CD45RA+ cells. The table came from immunoSEQ multiplex PCR; TCRdb's copy has only in-frame clones and leaves some out. This table has around 620,000 clones, around 96% appearing once. The germline V gene has CDR1 SGHTA and CDR2 FQGNSA. CDR3 length: 16 amino acids. V lost 0 bases, J lost 5 bases, and 6 bases stayed unmatched. Details on this clone: Its antigen is currently unknown.

The sequence was obtained from a woman aged 25 to 39 in good health. V is TRBV7-2 and J is TRBJ2-5; 10 bases line up with TRBD2. The sequenced material came from naive CD8+ T cells sorted from blood. CDR3 sequence reads: CASSLAGTSEGETQYF. The CDR3 DNA reads as TGTGCCAGCAGCTTAGCGGGGACTAGCGAGGGGGAGACCCAGTACTTC.